The 2 T cell receptor beta chains listed next were all sequenced from one sample in a study of post-analysis software for immune sequencing data. Findings and caveats of the study: Included in a set of 5 or 6 TRBV segments more frequent in patients than controls were TRBV5-6, TRBV5-1 and TRBV20-1.

Antigen specificity for these receptors is unknown. TCR beta libraries were prepared from cDNA with unique molecular identifiers. TCRdb reprocessed the PCR reads with MiXCR, giving one entry per CDR3 protein. In the table there are fewer than 700,000 distinct CDR3 sequences, 44% of which are singletons. Sequencing was performed on blood. These receptors were obtained from a girl aged 5 to 17 with multiple sclerosis.

The sample holds a few counts of this clonotype. The rearrangement links TRBV20-1 to TRBJ2-3; D call uncertain. V lost 6 bases, J lost 6 bases, and 10 bases lay in between. The CDR3 is made up of 11 amino acids. The germline CDR1 and CDR2 sequences are DFQATT and SNEGSKA (reference sequence). The CDR3 DNA reads as TGCAGTGCGAGACTGGGGGATACGCAGTATTTT. As protein: CSARLGDTQYF.

This clonotype was counted a few times. The chain employs TRBV3-1 and TRBJ1-2; 7 nucleotides line up with TRBD1. V trimming: 4 bases; J trimming: 4 bases; junction bases outside the gene matches: 6. The CDR3 loop spans 14 amino acids. Germline V gene lookup returns CDR1 LGHDT and CDR2 YNNKEL (reference sequence). The CDR3 protein is CASSLKQGVYGYTF. In DNA form, the CDR3 reads TGTGCCAGCAGCCTCAAGCAGGGGGTCTATGGCTACACCTTC.